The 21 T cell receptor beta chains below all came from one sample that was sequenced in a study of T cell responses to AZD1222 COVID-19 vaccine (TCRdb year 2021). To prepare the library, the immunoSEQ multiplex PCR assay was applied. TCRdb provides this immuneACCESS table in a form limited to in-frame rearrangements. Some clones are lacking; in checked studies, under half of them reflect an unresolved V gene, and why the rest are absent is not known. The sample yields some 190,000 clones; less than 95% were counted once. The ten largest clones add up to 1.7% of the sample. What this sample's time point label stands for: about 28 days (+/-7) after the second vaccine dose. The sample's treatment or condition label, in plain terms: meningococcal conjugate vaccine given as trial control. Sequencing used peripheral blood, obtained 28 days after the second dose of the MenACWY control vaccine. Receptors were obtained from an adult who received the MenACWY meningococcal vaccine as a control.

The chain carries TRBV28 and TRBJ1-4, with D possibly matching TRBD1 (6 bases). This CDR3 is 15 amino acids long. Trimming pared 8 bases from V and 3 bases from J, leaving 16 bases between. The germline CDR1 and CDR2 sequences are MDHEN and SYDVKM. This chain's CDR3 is CASAQGQRSNEKLFF. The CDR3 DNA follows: TGTGCCAGCGCCCAGGGGCAAAGGTCTAATGAAAAACTGTTTTTT.

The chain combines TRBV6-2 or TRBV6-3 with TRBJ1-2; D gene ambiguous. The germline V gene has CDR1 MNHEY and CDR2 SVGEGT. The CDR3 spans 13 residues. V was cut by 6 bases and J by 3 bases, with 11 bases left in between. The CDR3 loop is CASSQTYDYGYTF. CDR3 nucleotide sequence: TGTGCCAGCAGCCAAACCTACGACTATGGCTACACCTTC.

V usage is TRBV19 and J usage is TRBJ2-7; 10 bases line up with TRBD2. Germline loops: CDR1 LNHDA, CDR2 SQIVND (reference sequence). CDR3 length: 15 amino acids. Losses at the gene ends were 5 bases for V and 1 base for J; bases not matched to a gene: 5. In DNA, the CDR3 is TGTGCCAGTAGTTCCCGGACTAGCGGATCCTACGAGCAGTACTTC. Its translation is CASSSRTSGSYEQYF.

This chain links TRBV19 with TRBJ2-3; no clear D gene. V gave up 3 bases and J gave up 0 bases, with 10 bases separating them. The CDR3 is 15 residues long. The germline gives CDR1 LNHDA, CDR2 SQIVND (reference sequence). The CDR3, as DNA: TGTGCCAGTAGTATTTCTCGCACTAGCACAGATACGCAGTATTTT. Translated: CASSISRTSTDTQYF. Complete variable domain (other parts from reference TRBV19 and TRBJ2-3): DGGITQSPKYLFRKEGQNVTLSCEQNLNHDAMYWYRQDPGQGLRLIYYSQIVNDFQKGDIAEGYSVSREKKESFPLTVTSAQKNPTAFYLCASSISRTSTDTQYFGPGTRLTVL.

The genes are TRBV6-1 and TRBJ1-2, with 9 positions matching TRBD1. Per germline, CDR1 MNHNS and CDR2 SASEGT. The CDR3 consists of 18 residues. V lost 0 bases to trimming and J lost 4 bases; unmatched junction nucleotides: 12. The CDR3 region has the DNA TGTGCCAGCAGTGAAGCGACCATCCCACAGGGGGCGATCTATGGCTACACCTTC. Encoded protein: CASSEATIPQGAIYGYTF.

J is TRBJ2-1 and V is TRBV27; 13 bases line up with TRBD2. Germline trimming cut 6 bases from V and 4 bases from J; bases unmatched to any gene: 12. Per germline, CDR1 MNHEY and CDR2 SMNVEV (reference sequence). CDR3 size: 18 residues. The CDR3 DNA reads TGTGCCAGCAGCCCCGGACTAGCGGGAGATCGGCCTTACAATGAGCAGTTCTTC. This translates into CASSPGLAGDRPYNEQFF.

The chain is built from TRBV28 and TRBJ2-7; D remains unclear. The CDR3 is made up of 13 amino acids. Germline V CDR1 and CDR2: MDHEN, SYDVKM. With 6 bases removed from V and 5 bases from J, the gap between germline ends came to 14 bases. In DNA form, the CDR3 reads TGTGCCAGCAGCCCGTATAGCTTCGACGAGCAGTACTTC. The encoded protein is CASSPYSFDEQYF.

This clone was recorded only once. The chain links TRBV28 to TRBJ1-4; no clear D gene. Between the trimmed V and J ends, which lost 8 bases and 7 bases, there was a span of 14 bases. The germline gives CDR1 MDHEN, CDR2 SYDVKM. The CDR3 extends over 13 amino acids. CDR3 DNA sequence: TGTGCCAGCCAAGGACCCCGCGGTGAAAAACTGTTTTTT. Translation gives CASQGPRGEKLFF.

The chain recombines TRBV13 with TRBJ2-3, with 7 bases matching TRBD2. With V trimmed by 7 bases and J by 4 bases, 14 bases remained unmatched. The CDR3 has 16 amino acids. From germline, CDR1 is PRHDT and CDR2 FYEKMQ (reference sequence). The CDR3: CASTTWGEGTADTQYF. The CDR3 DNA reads TGTGCCAGCACCACGTGGGGGGAGGGCACAGCAGATACGCAGTATTTT.

The CDR3 nucleotides are TGTGCCAGCAGCTTGGGCAGCACAGATACGCAGTATTTT. This encodes CASSLGSTDTQYF. The chain links TRBV5-6 to TRBJ2-3; D is ambiguous. V dropped 0 bases and J dropped 0 bases, with 2 bases sitting between them. Germline lookup yields CDR1 SGHDT and CDR2 YYEEEE. There are 13 residues in the CDR3.

The DNA of the CDR3 is TGTGCCAGCAGCCCAGGACACCATTTGTCTAATGAAAAACTGTTTTTT. It is translated as CASSPGHHLSNEKLFF. The rearrangement uses TRBV3-1 (or the pseudogene TRBV3-2) and TRBJ1-4, with D perhaps matching TRBD1 (5 bases). The CDR3 length is 16 residues. Trimming removed 4 bases at V and 3 bases at J, with 15 bases between. Germline assignment: CDR1 LGHDT and CDR2 YNNKEL (reference sequence).

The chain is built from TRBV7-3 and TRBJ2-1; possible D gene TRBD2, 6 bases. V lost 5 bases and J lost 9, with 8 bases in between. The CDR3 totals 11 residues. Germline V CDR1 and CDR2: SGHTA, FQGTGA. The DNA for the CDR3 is TGTGCCAGCAGCCCCGGGGGTGAGCAGTTCTTC. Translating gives CASSPGGEQFF. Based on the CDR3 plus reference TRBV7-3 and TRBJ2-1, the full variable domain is GAGVSQTPSNKVTEKGKYVELRCDPISGHTALYWYRQSLGQGPEFLIYFQGTGAADDSGLPNDRFFAVRPEGSVSTLKIQRTERGDSAVYLCASSPGGEQFFGPGTRLTVL.

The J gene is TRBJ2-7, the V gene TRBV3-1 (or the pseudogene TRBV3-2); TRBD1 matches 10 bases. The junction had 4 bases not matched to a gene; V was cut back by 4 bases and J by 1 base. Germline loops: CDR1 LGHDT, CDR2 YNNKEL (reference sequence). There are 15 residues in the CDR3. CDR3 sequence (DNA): TGTGCCAGCAGCCGCTGGACAGGGGGGTCCTACGAGCAGTACTTC. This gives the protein CASSRWTGGSYEQYF.

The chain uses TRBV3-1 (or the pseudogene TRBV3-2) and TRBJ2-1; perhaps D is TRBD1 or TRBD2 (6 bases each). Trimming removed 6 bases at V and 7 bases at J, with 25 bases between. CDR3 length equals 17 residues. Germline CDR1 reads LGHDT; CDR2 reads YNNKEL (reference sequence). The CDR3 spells CASSNVRGGRVRNEQFF. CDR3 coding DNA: TGTGCCAGCAGTAACGTCCGTGGGGGGCGCGTTAGGAATGAGCAGTTCTTC.

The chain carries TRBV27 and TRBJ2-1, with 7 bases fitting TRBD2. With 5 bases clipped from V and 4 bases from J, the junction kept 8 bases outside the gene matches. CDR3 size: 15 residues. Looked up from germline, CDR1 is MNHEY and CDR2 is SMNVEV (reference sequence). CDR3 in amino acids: CASSPRDYGYNEQFF. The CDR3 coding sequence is TGTGCCAGCAGTCCGCGGGACTATGGGTACAATGAGCAGTTCTTC.

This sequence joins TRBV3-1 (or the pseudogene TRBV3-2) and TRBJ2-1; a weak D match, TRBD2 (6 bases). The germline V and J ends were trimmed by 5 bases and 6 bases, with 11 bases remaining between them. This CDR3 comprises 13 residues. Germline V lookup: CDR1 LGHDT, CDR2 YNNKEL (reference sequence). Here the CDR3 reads CASSETRRNEQFF. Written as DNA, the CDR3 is TGTGCCAGCAGCGAGACTAGACGCAATGAGCAGTTCTTC.

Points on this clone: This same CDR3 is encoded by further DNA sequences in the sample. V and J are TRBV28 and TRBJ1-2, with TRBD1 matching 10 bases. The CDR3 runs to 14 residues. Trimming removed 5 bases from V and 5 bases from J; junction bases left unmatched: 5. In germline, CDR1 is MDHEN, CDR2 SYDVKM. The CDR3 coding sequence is TGTGCCAGCAGTCCACCGGGACAGGGGTATGGCTACACCTTC. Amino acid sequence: CASSPPGQGYGYTF.

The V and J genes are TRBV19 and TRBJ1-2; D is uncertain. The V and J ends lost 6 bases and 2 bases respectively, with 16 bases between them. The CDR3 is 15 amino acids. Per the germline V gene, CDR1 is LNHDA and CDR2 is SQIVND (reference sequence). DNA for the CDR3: TGTGCCAGTAGCGAATACCGCCGGCAGAACTATGGCTACACCTTC. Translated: CASSEYRRQNYGYTF.

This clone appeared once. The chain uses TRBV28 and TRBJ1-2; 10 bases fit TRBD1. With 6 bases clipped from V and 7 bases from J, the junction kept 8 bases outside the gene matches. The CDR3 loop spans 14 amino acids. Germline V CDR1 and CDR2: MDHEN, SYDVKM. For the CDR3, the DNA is TGTGCCAGCAGCACCCATGGACAGGGGGGTGGCTACACCTTC. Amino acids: CASSTHGQGGGYTF.

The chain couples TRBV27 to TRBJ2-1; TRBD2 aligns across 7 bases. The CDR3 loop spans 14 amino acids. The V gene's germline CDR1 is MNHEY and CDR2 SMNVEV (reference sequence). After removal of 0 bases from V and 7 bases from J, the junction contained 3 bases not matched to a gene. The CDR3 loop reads CASSLSSSGNEQFF. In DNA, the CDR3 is TGTGCCAGCAGTTTATCGAGTAGCGGGAATGAGCAGTTCTTC.

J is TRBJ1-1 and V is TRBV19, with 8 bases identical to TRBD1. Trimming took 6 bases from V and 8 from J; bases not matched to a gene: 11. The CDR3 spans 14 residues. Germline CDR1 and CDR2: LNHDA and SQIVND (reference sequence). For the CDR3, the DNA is TGTGCCAGTAGCGAGGACAGGGCTACTTCGGAAGCTTTCTTT. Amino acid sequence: CASSEDRATSEAFF.